The next 3 T cell receptor beta chains were all read from a single sample in a study of blood T cell repertoires in COVID-19. Sequenced by immunoSEQ multiplex PCR; TCRdb stores in-frame clones only, minus some. The sample holds 90,000 to 100,000 clones, approximately 72% seen once. The material sequenced was peripheral blood. All receptors come from a man in his sixties or seventies with acute or convalescent COVID-19.

The CDR3 DNA is TGTGCCAGCAGTTTGGAGATAGGGGTCCGGCCCCAGCATTTT. Translation: CASSLEIGVRPQHF. The chain is built from TRBV28 and TRBJ1-5; D might be TRBD1 (5 bases). The germline V gene has CDR1 MDHEN and CDR2 SYDVKM. Trimming removed 3 bases from V and 9 bases from J, with 15 bases in between. The CDR3 has 14 amino acids. Full variable domain (remainder filled in from reference TRBV28 and TRBJ1-5): DVKVTQSSRYLVKRTGEKVFLECVQDMDHENMFWYRQDPGLGLRLIYFSYDVKMKEKGDIPEGYSVSREKKERFSLILESASTNQTSMYLCASSLEIGVRPQHFGDGTRLSIL.

This clone appeared a few times. J is TRBJ1-4 and V is TRBV2; the D gene is possibly TRBD1 (6 bases). Germline lookup yields CDR1 SNHLY and CDR2 FYNNEI. Deletions cut 3 bases from V and 13 bases from J, with 15 bases between. The CDR3 is 13 amino acids. The CDR3: CASSEGAGTTLFF. CDR3 sequence (DNA): TGTGCCAGCAGTGAGGGGGCCGGGACCACACTGTTTTTT. The full variable domain, with the rest looked up from reference TRBV2 and TRBJ1-4, is EPEVTQTPSHQVTQMGQEVILRCVPISNHLYFYWYRQILGQKVEFLVSFYNNEISEKSEIFDDQFSVERPDGSNFTLKIRSTKLEDSAMYFCASSEGAGTTLFFGSGTQLSVL.

V usage is TRBV6-2 or TRBV6-3 and J usage is TRBJ2-1, with D perhaps TRBD1 (6 bases). The length of the CDR3 is 15 residues. Per the germline V gene, CDR1 is MNHEY and CDR2 is SVGEGT. V dropped 1 base and J dropped 5 bases, with 12 bases sitting between them. This CDR3 is CASSYWGPLNNEQFF. The CDR3 DNA reads as TGTGCCAGCAGTTACTGGGGGCCGCTAAACAATGAGCAGTTCTTC.